The 22 T cell receptor beta chains presented below share a single source sample, sequenced in a study of shared clonotypes between healthy human individuals. Clones were read by immunoSEQ multiplex PCR, and TCRdb kept only the in-frame ones, dropping some. The data contain about 980,000 clones, roughly 72% of them singletons. Sequencing input: memory CD4+ T cells sorted from blood. As for subset: CD45RA-negative fraction. The receptors were sampled from a man between 18 and 35 years old in good health.

V is TRBV5-4 and J is TRBJ1-2, with 12 bases identical to TRBD1. This CDR3 has 15 amino acids. Germline V CDR1 and CDR2: SGHNT, YYREEE (reference sequence). V lost 4 bases to trimming and J lost 4 bases; unmatched junction nucleotides: 5. The CDR3 spells CASSPGQGAAYGYTF. DNA for the CDR3: TGTGCCAGCAGCCCGGGACAGGGGGCCGCCTATGGCTACACCTTC.

In regard to this clone: Other DNA sequences in the sample encode the same CDR3. V and J are TRBV5-1 and TRBJ1-1; D unclear. V was cut by 0 bases and J by 4 bases, with 10 bases left in between. Germline assignment: CDR1 SGHRS and CDR2 YFSETQ. The CDR3 sequence is 14 residues long. This CDR3 reads CASSLGHTATEAFF. Written as DNA, the CDR3 is TGCGCCAGCAGCTTGGGACATACGGCCACTGAAGCTTTCTTT.

This clone showed up many times. The chain links TRBV6-1 to TRBJ2-7; 10 bases align to TRBD2. V was pared by 3 bases and J by 1 base, with 9 bases of the junction left unmatched. CDR1 and CDR2 from the germline V gene are MNHNS and SASEGT. CDR3 length: 17 amino acids. The CDR3 reads CASSELSGRAPSYEQYF. The CDR3 DNA reads TGTGCCAGCAGTGAGCTGAGCGGGAGGGCCCCATCCTACGAGCAGTACTTC.

This sequence joins TRBV9 and TRBJ2-3; D perhaps matches TRBD2 (5 bases). This CDR3 comprises 15 residues. The V end was cut by 3 bases, the J end by 4 bases, with 15 bases between. Germline V gene sequence: CDR1 SGDLS, CDR2 YYNGEE. CDR3: CASSDNYLGADTQYF. CDR3 bases: TGTGCCAGCAGCGACAACTACTTGGGAGCAGATACGCAGTATTTT.

The genes are TRBV5-6 and TRBJ1-6; the D gene is possibly TRBD1 (6 bases). V was clipped by 0 bases and J by 8 bases, with 12 bases between them. The germline CDR1 and CDR2 sequences are SGHDT and YYEEEE. The CDR3 has 15 amino acids. The CDR3 is CASSLVGHRDSPLHF. The CDR3 coding sequence is TGTGCCAGCAGCTTGGTAGGACACAGGGATTCACCCCTCCACTTT.

The rearrangement uses TRBV2 and TRBJ1-2; no definite D call. The CDR3 has 11 amino acids. Between the trimmed V and J ends, which lost 4 bases and 7 bases, there was a span of 7 bases. Germline CDR1 and CDR2: SNHLY and FYNNEI. CDR3 residues: CASSALRGYTF. CDR3 nucleotides: TGTGCCAGCAGTGCCCTACGTGGCTACACCTTC. Together with reference TRBV2 and TRBJ1-2, the CDR3 gives the full variable domain: EPEVTQTPSHQVTQMGQEVILRCVPISNHLYFYWYRQILGQKVEFLVSFYNNEISEKSEIFDDQFSVERPDGSNFTLKIRSTKLEDSAMYFCASSALRGYTFGSGTRLTVV.

The chain uses TRBV10-3 and TRBJ2-1; D is unclear. The CDR3 runs 14 residues. Germline V gene data show CDR1 as ENHRY and CDR2 as SYGVKD. V was cut by 3 bases and J by 2 bases, with 8 bases left in between. The CDR3 here is CAISEADAYNEQFF. The CDR3 DNA reads as TGTGCCATCAGTGAAGCAGATGCCTACAATGAGCAGTTCTTC.

The chain is built from TRBV5-1 and TRBJ2-3, with a possible D match to TRBD2 (5 bases). V was clipped by 0 bases and J by 2 bases, with 13 bases between them. The length of the CDR3 is 16 residues. Germline CDR1 reads SGHRS; CDR2 reads YFSETQ. The chain's CDR3 is CASSLDGNGPTDTQYF. The CDR3 DNA follows: TGCGCCAGCAGCTTGGACGGGAATGGCCCCACAGATACGCAGTATTTT. Looking up the rest from reference TRBV5-1 and TRBJ2-3 gives the full variable domain: KAGVTQTPRYLIKTRGQQVTLSCSPISGHRSVSWYQQTPGQGLQFLFEYFSETQRNKGNFPGRFSGRQFSNSRSEMNVSTLELGDSALYLCASSLDGNGPTDTQYFGPGTRLTVL.

The chain joins TRBV6-6 to TRBJ2-1, with 7 bases identical to TRBD2. Per the germline V gene, CDR1 is MNHNY and CDR2 is SVGAGI (reference sequence). V lost 4 bases to trimming and J lost 6 bases; unmatched junction nucleotides: 6. This CDR3 contains 14 residues. This CDR3 reads CASSSLASGNEQFF. CDR3 in DNA: TGTGCCAGCAGTTCCCTTGCTAGCGGCAATGAGCAGTTCTTC.

The chain carries TRBV1 and TRBJ1-2. TRBV1 is a documented pseudogene. The CDR3 contains 16 residues. The DNA for the CDR3 is TGCACCAGCAGTAATATGCGTTTGTGCGAGACCTATGGCTACACCTTC. Protein: CTSSNMRLCETYGYTF.

This chain connects TRBV14 to TRBJ1-2, with 12 bases lining up with TRBD1. This CDR3 region has 15 residues. V shed 5 bases, J shed 8 bases, and the junction held 9 bases outside the gene matches. The germline CDR1 and CDR2 sequences are SGHDN and FVKESK. The chain's CDR3 is CASSGVGTGGAGYTF. The CDR3 DNA follows: TGTGCCAGCAGCGGAGTAGGGACAGGGGGCGCAGGCTACACCTTC.

This rearrangement joins TRBV7-3 to TRBJ1-5; a possible D gene is TRBD1 (6 bases). The CDR3 spans 15 residues. V lost 6 bases and J lost 0, with 12 bases in between. Germline V gene lookup returns CDR1 SGHTA and CDR2 FQGTGA. This chain's CDR3 is CASSEGGRSNQPQHF. As DNA, the CDR3 is TGTGCCAGCAGTGAAGGGGGGCGTAGCAATCAGCCCCAGCATTTT.

The chain links TRBV25-1 to TRBJ1-4; D remains ambiguous. CDR3 length: 14 amino acids. Per germline, CDR1 MGHDK and CDR2 SYGVNS. Trimming took 4 bases from V and 8 from J, leaving 14 bases between them. This CDR3 is CASSVPHPGEKLFF. The CDR3 bases are TGTGCCAGCAGTGTTCCCCATCCGGGGGAAAAACTGTTTTTT.

There are a few counts of this clone. The chain combines TRBV6-6 with TRBJ2-2; 9 bases map to TRBD1. This CDR3 is 15 amino acids long. The V and J ends lost 5 bases and 5 bases, in that order; junction bases with no gene match: 6. Germline V lookup: CDR1 MNHNY, CDR2 SVGAGI (reference sequence). CDR3 sequence (DNA): TGTGCCAGCAGTCCGGGACAGGGTAGTACCGGGGAGCTGTTTTTT. This gives the protein CASSPGQGSTGELFF.

In this sample, this clone turned up a few times. This chain uses TRBV4-2 with TRBJ2-7; D could derive from TRBD1 or TRBD2 (6 bases each). Germline V gene sequence: CDR1 LGHNA, CDR2 YNFKEQ. The CDR3 covers 15 residues. V lost 4 bases, J lost 2 bases, and 15 bases lay in between. CDR3 DNA sequence: TGTGCCAGCAGCCCCTCCGGGGGCGAGACCTACGAGCAGTACTTC. It yields the protein CASSPSGGETYEQYF.

This clone is a singleton in its sample. The chain's CDR3 is CASSEESSGRSYEQYF. The CDR3 nucleotides are TGTGCCAGCAGTGAAGAGTCTAGCGGGAGGTCCTACGAGCAGTACTTC. The V gene is TRBV2, the J gene TRBJ2-7; 11 nucleotides match TRBD2. The CDR3 is 16 amino acids. The germline V gene has CDR1 SNHLY and CDR2 FYNNEI. V lost 1 base, J lost 1 base, and 3 bases stayed unmatched. Full variable domain (missing parts from reference TRBV2 and TRBJ2-7): EPEVTQTPSHQVTQMGQEVILRCVPISNHLYFYWYRQILGQKVEFLVSFYNNEISEKSEIFDDQFSVERPDGSNFTLKIRSTKLEDSAMYFCASSEESSGRSYEQYFGPGTRLTVT.

The V gene is TRBV19, the J gene TRBJ2-3; either TRBD1 or TRBD2 may supply D (5 bases each). This CDR3 has 12 amino acids. The germline V gene encodes CDR1 LNHDA and CDR2 SQIVND (reference sequence). The V end lost 0 bases, the J end lost 8 bases, and 6 bases lay between the germline ends. The DNA of the CDR3 is TGTGCCAGTAGTATAGATGGGGGTACGCAGTATTTT. Residues: CASSIDGGTQYF.

The chain is built from TRBV5-1 and TRBJ2-7; no clear D. The CDR3 is made up of 12 amino acids. Germline loops: CDR1 SGHRS, CDR2 YFSETQ. Trimming cost V 5 bases and J 3 bases, with 9 bases left between them. The CDR3 sequence is CASRSQSYEQYF. The DNA for the CDR3 is TGCGCCAGCAGGTCCCAAAGCTACGAGCAGTACTTC.

This sequence joins TRBV14 and TRBJ1-1; D gene ambiguous. This CDR3 spans 12 amino acids. V was shortened by 4 bases and J by 4 bases, with 7 bases between the two germline ends. CDR1 is SGHDN, CDR2 FVKESK, per germline. This CDR3 is CASSRIGTEAFF. As DNA, the CDR3 is TGTGCCAGCAGCCGAATAGGCACTGAAGCTTTCTTT.

In its sample, this clone was seen a few times. The rearrangement uses TRBV6-1 and TRBJ1-6, with 7 positions matching TRBD1. CDR1 and CDR2 (germline): MNHNS, SASEGT. This CDR3 has 16 residues. J lost 7 bases, V lost 3 bases, and 9 bases had no gene match. In nucleotides, the CDR3 is TGTGCCAGCAGTGAGCGCTGGGACAGCTGGAATTCACCCCTCCACTTT. It is translated as CASSERWDSWNSPLHF.

This chain connects TRBV10-3 to TRBJ2-5, with 8 nucleotides matching TRBD2. This CDR3 has 13 residues. CDR1 ENHRY and CDR2 SYGVKD come from the germline V gene. V shed 4 bases and J 6 bases; nucleotides not matched to a gene: 4. CDR3 bases: TGTGCCATCAGTGTGACTAGCGAACAGACCCAGTACTTC. Translation: CAISVTSEQTQYF.

This chain connects TRBV5-4 to TRBJ2-5; D assignment may be TRBD1 or TRBD2 (5 bases each). Germline V gene lookup returns CDR1 SGHNT and CDR2 YYREEE (reference sequence). This CDR3 spans 13 amino acids. V was shortened by 4 bases and J by 4 bases, with 11 bases between the two germline ends. The CDR3 nucleotides read TGTGCCAGCAGCGAAGGGACGGCAGAGACCCAGTACTTC. Translated, it gives CASSEGTAETQYF.